This T cell receptor (beta chain) was retrieved from a study of OX40 agonist ivuxolimab in advanced cancers. Germline loops: CDR1 KGHSH, CDR2 LQKENI. Trimming took off 3 bases at V and 4 bases at J, with 9 bases between the two ends. CDR3 size: 14 residues. Only in-frame clones appear in the TCRdb table, and some are missing; sequencing was by immunoSEQ multiplex PCR. The sample holds 50,000 to 75,000 clones, under 85% seen once. The receptor was derived from an adult with an advanced solid tumor such as melanoma, head and neck, liver or kidney cancer. The specimen comprised CD4+ or CD8+ T cells sorted from blood, sampled in a trial of the OX40 agonist ivuxolimab. This rearrangement joins TRBV18 to TRBJ1-4; D is ambiguous. The CDR3 coding sequence is TGTGCCAGCTCACCCTCTGAACTTAATGAAAAACTGTTTTTT. This encodes CASSPSELNEKLFF.